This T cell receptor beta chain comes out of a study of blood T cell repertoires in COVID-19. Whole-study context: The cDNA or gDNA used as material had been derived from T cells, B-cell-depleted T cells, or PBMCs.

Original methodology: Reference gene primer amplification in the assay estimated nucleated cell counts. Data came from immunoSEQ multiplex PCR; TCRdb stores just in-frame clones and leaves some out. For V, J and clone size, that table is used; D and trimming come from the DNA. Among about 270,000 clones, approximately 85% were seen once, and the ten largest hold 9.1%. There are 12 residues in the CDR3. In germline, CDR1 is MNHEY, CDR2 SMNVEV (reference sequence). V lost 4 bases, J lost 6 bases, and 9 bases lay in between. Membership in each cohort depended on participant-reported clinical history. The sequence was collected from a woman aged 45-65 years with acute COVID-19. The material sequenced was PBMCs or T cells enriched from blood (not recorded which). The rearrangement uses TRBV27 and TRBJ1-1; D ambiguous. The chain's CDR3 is CASSSRGSEAFF. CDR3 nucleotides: TGTGCCAGCAGTTCCCGGGGATCTGAAGCTTTCTTT.